Below, 23 T cell receptor beta chains from the same sample are listed, as sequenced in a study of blood T cell repertoires in COVID-19 (dated by TCRdb to about 2020). The library was produced with the immunoSEQ multiplex PCR assay. As stored in TCRdb, this immuneACCESS dataset retains in-frame rearrangements with V and J assigned. A fraction of the clones does not appear; measured against another copy, unresolved V genes explain less than half of the discrepancy, and the remainder lacks a known reason. The sample table holds some 50,000 clones, of which around nine tenths were seen once. The ten top clones hold about 3% of the sample. Sequenced sample: peripheral blood. These receptors all stem from a human donor in a cohort sampled during active COVID-19.

The rearrangement links TRBV7-2 to TRBJ2-7; 9 bases line up with TRBD1. This CDR3 is built from 15 residues. Germline CDR1 SGHTA, CDR2 FQGNSA. The V segment lost 4 bases and the J segment 3 bases; nucleotides outside the gene matches: 7. In DNA form, the CDR3 reads TGTGCCAGCAGCTACGCCGGGACAGGGCGCTACGAGCAGTACTTC. This sequence encodes CASSYAGTGRYEQYF.

This clone was picked up one time. The V gene is TRBV7-8, the J gene TRBJ2-1; 10 bases are shared with TRBD2. V was pared by 5 bases and J by 9 bases, with 13 bases of the junction left unmatched. Germline CDR1 and CDR2: SGHVS and FQNEAQ. This CDR3 contains 16 residues. The CDR3 region is CASSALLSGGAGEQFF. The DNA for the CDR3 is TGTGCCAGCAGCGCTTTGCTCAGCGGGGGGGCGGGTGAGCAGTTCTTC.

This sequence joins TRBV11-2 and TRBJ2-1, with D tentatively TRBD1 (8 bases). With 4 bases removed from V and 7 bases from J, the gap between germline ends came to 17 bases. The CDR3 has 15 residues. Germline CDR1 and CDR2: SGHAT and FQNNGV. The CDR3 reads CASSSRGGTGNEQFF. In nucleotides, the CDR3 is TGTGCCAGCAGCTCCCGGGGAGGGACAGGTAATGAGCAGTTCTTC.

V and J are TRBV2 and TRBJ1-1; 8 bases are a match to TRBD1. The CDR3 runs 15 residues. Germline lookup yields CDR1 SNHLY and CDR2 FYNNEI. With 5 bases clipped from V and 0 bases from J, the junction kept 5 bases outside the gene matches. The CDR3 region has the DNA TGTGCCAGCAGTCCCCCGACAGGGGTGAACACTGAAGCTTTCTTT. Its translation is CASSPPTGVNTEAFF.

The rearrangement uses TRBV4-1 and TRBJ2-1; 9 positions match TRBD2. The CDR3 spans 16 residues. V was clipped by 3 bases and J by 7 bases; unmatched bases: 10. CDR1 and CDR2 from the germline V gene are MGHRA and YSYEKL. The CDR3 here is CASSHVSAGGVNEQFF. In DNA, the CDR3 is TGCGCCAGCAGCCATGTTTCGGCGGGGGGGGTAAATGAGCAGTTCTTC.

The chain uses TRBV19 and TRBJ2-7, with 7 bases identical to TRBD1. V lost 5 bases, J lost 3 bases, and 13 bases stayed unmatched. CDR1 is LNHDA and CDR2 is SQIVND in the germline V gene (reference sequence). This CDR3 has 16 residues. Written as DNA, the CDR3 is TGTGCCAGTAGTCCTCCTCGACAGGGTAGTGACTACGAGCAGTACTTC. This codes for CASSPPRQGSDYEQYF.

The chain combines TRBV11-1 with TRBJ1-4; 9 bases are shared with TRBD1. Germline loops: CDR1 SGHAT, CDR2 FQDESV (reference sequence). This CDR3 region has 14 residues. V dropped 5 bases and J dropped 6; count of bases not matched to a gene: 4. In DNA, the CDR3 is TGTGCCAGCAGCGCCGGGACAGGGTATGAAAAACTGTTTTTT. Amino acid sequence: CASSAGTGYEKLFF.

V usage is TRBV6-5 and J usage is TRBJ2-3; TRBD1 might be the D (6 bases). This CDR3 is built from 15 residues. Germline assignment: CDR1 MNHEY and CDR2 SVGAGI. The V and J ends lost 4 bases and 6 bases respectively, with 17 bases between them. The CDR3 DNA sequence: TGTGCCAGCAGTTCTGTAAGCCCTGGGGGCGATACGCAGTATTTT. Residues: CASSSVSPGGDTQYF.

CDR3 region: CASSYGDRVYEQYF. The CDR3 DNA reads TGTGCCAGCAGTTACGGGGACAGGGTCTACGAGCAGTACTTC. The J gene is TRBJ2-7, the V gene TRBV6-5; 9 bases are shared with TRBD1. V lost 2 bases to trimming and J lost 3 bases; unmatched junction nucleotides: 2. The CDR3 is 14 amino acids. The germline gives CDR1 MNHEY, CDR2 SVGAGI.

This clone was observed once. The V and J genes are TRBV4-3 and TRBJ2-3; TRBD1 might be the D (5 bases). Germline V gives CDR1 LGHNA, CDR2 YSLEER. Trimming took 0 bases from V and 2 from J, leaving 9 bases between them. The length of the CDR3 is 15 residues. The CDR3 bases are TGCGCCAGCAGCCAAGATAGGGGTTTCACAGATACGCAGTATTTT. Its translation: CASSQDRGFTDTQYF.

The gene calls are TRBV5-4 and TRBJ1-5; D gene unclear. V gave up 4 bases and J gave up 7 bases, with 12 bases separating them. CDR1 SGHNT and CDR2 YYREEE come from the germline V gene (reference sequence). CDR3 length equals 13 residues. CDR3 in amino acids: CASSRNRLQPQHF. Here the CDR3 DNA reads TGTGCCAGCAGCCGCAACCGTCTACAGCCCCAGCATTTT.

J is TRBJ2-1 and V is TRBV7-2; a weak D match, TRBD2 (5 bases). CDR3 length: 16 amino acids. Germline CDR1 is SGHTA and CDR2 is FQGNSA. Trimming removed 4 bases from V and 10 bases from J, with 23 bases in between. CDR3 DNA: TGTGCCAGCAGCTCCAACCGGGTCCCCGGAGGTATGGAGCAGTTCTTC. Amino acids: CASSSNRVPGGMEQFF.

The chain uses TRBV5-5 and TRBJ2-5; a weak D match, TRBD2 (5 bases). The germline V gene has CDR1 SGHKS and CDR2 YYEKEE (reference sequence). This CDR3 region has 14 residues. Deletions cut 4 bases from V and 5 bases from J, with 15 bases between. CDR3: CASSLSGVEETQYF. The CDR3 coding sequence is TGTGCCAGCAGCCTATCCGGGGTAGAGGAGACCCAGTACTTC.

This chain joins TRBV3-1 (or the pseudogene TRBV3-2) and TRBJ1-1; 8 positions agree with TRBD1. V dropped 4 bases and J dropped 0; count of bases not matched to a gene: 7. Per the germline V gene, CDR1 is LGHDT and CDR2 is YNNKEL (reference sequence). The CDR3 is 16 residues long. The CDR3 DNA reads TGTGCCAGCAGCCCCGTAACGGACAGGGTGAACACTGAAGCTTTCTTT. This sequence encodes CASSPVTDRVNTEAFF.

On this clone itself: The junction departs from the called germline gene at one end, perhaps through a read error. The rearrangement links TRBV11-2 to TRBJ1-1, with D unclear. Looked up from germline, CDR1 is SGHAT and CDR2 is FQNNGV. This CDR3 spans 14 amino acids. Written as DNA, the CDR3 is TGTGCCAGCAGCTTAGGGGGAGACGGACGCGGTAGAATCTTT. Amino acid sequence: CASSLGGDGRGRIF.

This rearrangement joins TRBV5-6 to TRBJ2-3; 8 bases align to TRBD1. This CDR3 contains 16 residues. CDR1 SGHDT and CDR2 YYEEEE come from the germline V gene. Trimming removed 4 bases from V and 4 bases from J; junction bases left unmatched: 11. The CDR3: CASSILETGVADTQYF. In DNA, the CDR3 is TGTGCCAGCAGCATTCTTGAGACAGGGGTGGCAGATACGCAGTATTTT.

The rearrangement joins TRBV2 to TRBJ2-2; a possible D gene is TRBD2 (6 bases). The germline gives CDR1 SNHLY, CDR2 FYNNEI. Between the trimmed V and J ends, which lost 8 bases and 2 bases, there was a span of 15 bases. The CDR3 consists of 15 residues. CDR3 residues: CASQGLTLNTGELFF. Written as DNA, the CDR3 is TGTGCCAGCCAGGGACTGACCCTTAACACCGGGGAGCTGTTTTTT.

The chain combines TRBV6-2 or TRBV6-3 with TRBJ2-7; 8 bases fit TRBD1. Germline V lookup: CDR1 MNHEY, CDR2 SVGEGT. V lost 5 bases to trimming and J lost 2 bases; unmatched junction nucleotides: 5. The CDR3 totals 14 residues. CDR3 amino acids: CASSRTGQTYEQYF. DNA for the CDR3: TGTGCCAGCAGTCGGACAGGGCAAACCTACGAGCAGTACTTC.

The chain links TRBV19 to TRBJ2-7; 8 nucleotides line up with TRBD1. V lost 6 bases to trimming and J lost 0 bases; unmatched junction nucleotides: 4. Germline V gene data show CDR1 as LNHDA and CDR2 as SQIVND (reference sequence). The CDR3 sequence is 14 residues long. CDR3 protein: CASRITGGSYEQYF. CDR3 DNA: TGTGCCAGTAGAATAACAGGGGGCTCCTACGAGCAGTACTTC.

The rearrangement uses TRBV7-3 and TRBJ2-5, with 8 nucleotides matching TRBD2. Germline V gene data show CDR1 as SGHTA and CDR2 as FQGTGA. Trimming took 1 base from V and 1 from J; bases not matched to a gene: 11. CDR3 length: 18 amino acids. The CDR3 spells CASSLKSRGGLAQETQYF. DNA for the CDR3: TGTGCCAGCAGCTTAAAATCTAGGGGAGGACTAGCCCAAGAGACCCAGTACTTC.

This rearrangement joins TRBV4-3 to TRBJ1-2, with D perhaps matching TRBD1 (5 bases). The germline V gene has CDR1 LGHNA and CDR2 YSLEER. Deletions cut 0 bases from V and 0 bases from J, with 11 bases between. The length of the CDR3 is 16 residues. CDR3 in amino acids: CASSQDHKGTNYGYTF. CDR3 in DNA: TGCGCCAGCAGCCAAGATCACAAGGGGACTAACTATGGCTACACCTTC.

The chain carries TRBV7-6 and TRBJ2-5; D is perhaps TRBD1 (6 bases). This CDR3 has 16 residues. Germline V lookup: CDR1 SGHVS, CDR2 FNYEAQ. The V and J ends lost 6 bases and 5 bases respectively, with 22 bases between them. The CDR3 reads CASRNYGGRGFETQYF. CDR3 nucleotide sequence: TGTGCCAGCAGAAATTATGGGGGCAGGGGCTTCGAGACCCAGTACTTC.

The chain's CDR3 is CASSFADTGELFF. CDR3 sequence (DNA): TGCGCCAGCAGCTTCGCGGACACCGGGGAGCTGTTTTTT. This chain links TRBV5-1 with TRBJ2-2; D is unclear. V was trimmed by 2 bases and J by 3 bases, leaving 5 bases between them. This CDR3 comprises 13 residues. Germline loops: CDR1 SGHRS, CDR2 YFSETQ.